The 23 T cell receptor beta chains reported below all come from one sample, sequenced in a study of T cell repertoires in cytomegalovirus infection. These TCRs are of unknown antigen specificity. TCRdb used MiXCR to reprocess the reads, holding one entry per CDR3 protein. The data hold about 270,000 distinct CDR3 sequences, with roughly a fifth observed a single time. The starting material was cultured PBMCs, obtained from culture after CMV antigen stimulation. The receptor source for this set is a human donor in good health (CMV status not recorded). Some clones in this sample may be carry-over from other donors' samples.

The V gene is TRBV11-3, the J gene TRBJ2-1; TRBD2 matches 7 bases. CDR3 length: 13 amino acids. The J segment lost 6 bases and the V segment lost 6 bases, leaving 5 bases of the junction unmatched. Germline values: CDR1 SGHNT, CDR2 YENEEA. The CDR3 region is CASRYGLVNEQFF. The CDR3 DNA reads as TGTGCCAGCAGGTACGGACTAGTCAATGAGCAGTTCTTC. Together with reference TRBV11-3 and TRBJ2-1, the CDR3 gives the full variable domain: EAGVVQSPRYKIIEKKQPVAFWCNPISGHNTLYWYLQNLGQGPELLIRYENEEAVDDSQLPKDRFSAERLKGVDSTLKIQPAELGDSAVYLCASRYGLVNEQFFGPGTRLTVL.

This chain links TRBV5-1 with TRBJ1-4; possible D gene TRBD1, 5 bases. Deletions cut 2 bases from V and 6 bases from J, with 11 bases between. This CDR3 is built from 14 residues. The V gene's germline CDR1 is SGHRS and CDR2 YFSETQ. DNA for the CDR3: TGCGCCAGCAGCTTCGGGCAGGGTGATGAAAAACTGTTTTTT. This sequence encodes CASSFGQGDEKLFF.

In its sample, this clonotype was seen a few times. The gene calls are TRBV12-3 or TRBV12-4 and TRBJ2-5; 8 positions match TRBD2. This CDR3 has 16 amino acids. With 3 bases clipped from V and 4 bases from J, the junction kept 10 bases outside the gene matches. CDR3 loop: CASSFTAGGSGETQYF. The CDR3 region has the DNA TGTGCCAGCAGTTTTACGGCGGGGGGTTCCGGAGAGACCCAGTACTTC.

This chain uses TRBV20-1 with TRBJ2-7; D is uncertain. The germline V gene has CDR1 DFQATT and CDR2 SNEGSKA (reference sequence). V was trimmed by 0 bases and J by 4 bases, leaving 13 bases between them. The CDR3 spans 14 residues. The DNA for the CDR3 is TGCAGTGCTAGAGATTCAAGGAGAGTTTACGAGCAGTACTTC. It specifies CSARDSRRVYEQYF.

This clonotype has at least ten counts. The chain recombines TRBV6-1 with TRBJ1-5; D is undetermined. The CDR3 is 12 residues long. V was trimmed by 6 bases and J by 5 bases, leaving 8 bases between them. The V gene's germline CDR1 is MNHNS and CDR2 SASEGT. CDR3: CASRVTDQPQHF. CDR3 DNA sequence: TGTGCCAGCAGGGTTACCGATCAGCCCCAGCATTTT.

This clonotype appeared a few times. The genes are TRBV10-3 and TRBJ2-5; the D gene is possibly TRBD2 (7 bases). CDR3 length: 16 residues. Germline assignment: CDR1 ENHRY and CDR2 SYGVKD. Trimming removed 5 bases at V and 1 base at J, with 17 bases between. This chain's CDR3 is CAISPLEGGVQETQYF. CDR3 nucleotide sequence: TGTGCCATCAGTCCACTAGAGGGGGGGGTCCAAGAGACCCAGTACTTC.

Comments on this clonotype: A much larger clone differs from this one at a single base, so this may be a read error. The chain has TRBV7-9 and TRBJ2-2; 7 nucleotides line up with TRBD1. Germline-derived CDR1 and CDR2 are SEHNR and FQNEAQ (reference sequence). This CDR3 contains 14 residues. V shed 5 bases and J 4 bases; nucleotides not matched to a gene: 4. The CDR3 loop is CASSVGQITGELFF. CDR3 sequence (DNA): TGTGCCAGCAGCGTGGGACAGATCACCGGGGAGCTGTTTTTT. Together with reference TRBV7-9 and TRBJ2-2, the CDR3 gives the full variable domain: DTGVSQNPRHKITKRGQNVTFRCDPISEHNRLYWYRQTLGQGPEFLTYFQNEAQLEKSRLLSDRFSAERPKGSFSTLEIQRTEQGDSAMYLCASSVGQITGELFFGEGSRLTVL.

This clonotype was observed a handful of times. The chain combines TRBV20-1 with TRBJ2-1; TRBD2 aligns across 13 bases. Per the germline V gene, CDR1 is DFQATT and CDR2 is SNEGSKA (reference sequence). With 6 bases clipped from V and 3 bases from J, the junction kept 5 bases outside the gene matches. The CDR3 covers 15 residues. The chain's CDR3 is CSAGTSGNNYNEQFF. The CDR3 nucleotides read TGCAGTGCGGGGACTAGCGGGAACAACTACAATGAGCAGTTCTTC.

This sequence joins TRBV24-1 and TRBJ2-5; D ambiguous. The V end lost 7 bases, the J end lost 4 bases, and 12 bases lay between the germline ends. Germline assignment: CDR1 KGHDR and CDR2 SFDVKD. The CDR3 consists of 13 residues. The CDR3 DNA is TGTGCCACCAGCGCCGGGTCGGTAGAGACCCAGTACTTC. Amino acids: CATSAGSVETQYF.

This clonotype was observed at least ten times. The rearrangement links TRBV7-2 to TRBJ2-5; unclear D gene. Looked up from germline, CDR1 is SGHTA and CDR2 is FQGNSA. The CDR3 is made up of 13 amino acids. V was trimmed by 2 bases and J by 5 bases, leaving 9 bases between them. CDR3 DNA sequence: TGTGCCAGCAGCTTATTATGGCGGGAGACCCAGTACTTC. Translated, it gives CASSLLWRETQYF.

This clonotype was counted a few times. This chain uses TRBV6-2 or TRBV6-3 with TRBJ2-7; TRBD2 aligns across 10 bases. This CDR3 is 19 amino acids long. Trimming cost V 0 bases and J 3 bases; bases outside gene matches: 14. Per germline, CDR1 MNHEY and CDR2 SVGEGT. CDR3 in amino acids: CASSYSLAGEEKRVYEQYF. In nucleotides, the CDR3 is TGTGCCAGCAGTTACTCGCTAGCGGGAGAGGAAAAGAGAGTCTACGAGCAGTACTTC.

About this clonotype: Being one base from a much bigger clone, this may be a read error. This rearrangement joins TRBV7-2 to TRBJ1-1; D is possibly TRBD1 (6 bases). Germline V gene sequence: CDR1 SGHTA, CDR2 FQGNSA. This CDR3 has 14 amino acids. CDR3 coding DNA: TGTGCCAGGAGCTTATATCAGGGGAGCACTGAAGCTTTCTTT. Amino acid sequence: CARSLYQGSTEAFF.

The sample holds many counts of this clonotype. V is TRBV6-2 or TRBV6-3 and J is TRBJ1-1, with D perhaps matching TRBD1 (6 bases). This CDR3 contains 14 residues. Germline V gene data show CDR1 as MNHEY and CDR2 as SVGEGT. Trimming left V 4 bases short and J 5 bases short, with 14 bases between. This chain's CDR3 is CASSFTGAGTEAFF. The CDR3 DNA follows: TGTGCCAGCAGTTTTACGGGGGCTGGAACTGAAGCTTTCTTT.

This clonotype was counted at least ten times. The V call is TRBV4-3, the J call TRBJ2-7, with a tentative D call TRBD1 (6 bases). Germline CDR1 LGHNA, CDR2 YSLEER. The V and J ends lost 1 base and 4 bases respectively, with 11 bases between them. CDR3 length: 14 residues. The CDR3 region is CASSQGRQVYEQYF. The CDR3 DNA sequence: TGCGCCAGCAGCCAAGGGAGACAGGTTTACGAGCAGTACTTC.

As DNA, the CDR3 is TGTGCCAGCAGTTACTCGGCCGGGGGCGCAGCGTCGGGGGGCTACACCTTC. Amino acid sequence: CASSYSAGGAASGGYTF. The rearrangement links TRBV6-5 to TRBJ1-2; possible D gene TRBD1, 6 bases. V was trimmed by 0 bases and J by 8 bases, leaving 22 bases between them. From germline, CDR1 is MNHEY and CDR2 SVGAGI. This CDR3 is built from 17 residues.

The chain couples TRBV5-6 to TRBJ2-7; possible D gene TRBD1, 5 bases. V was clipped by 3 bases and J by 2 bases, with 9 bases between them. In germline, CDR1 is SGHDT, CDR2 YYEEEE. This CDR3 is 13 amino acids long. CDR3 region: CASSYRLTYEQYV. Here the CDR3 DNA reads TGTGCCAGCAGCTACAGGCTAACCTACGAGCAGTACGTC.

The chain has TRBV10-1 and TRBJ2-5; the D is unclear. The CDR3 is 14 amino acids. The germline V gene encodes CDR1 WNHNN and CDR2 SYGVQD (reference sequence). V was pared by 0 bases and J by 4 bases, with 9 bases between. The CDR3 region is CASSESDVRETQYF. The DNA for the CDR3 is TGCGCCAGCAGTGAGTCGGACGTGAGAGAGACCCAGTACTTC.

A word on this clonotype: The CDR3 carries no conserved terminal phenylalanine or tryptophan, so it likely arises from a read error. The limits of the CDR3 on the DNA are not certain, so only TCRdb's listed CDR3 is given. The CDR3: CASSFRAGQETKFI. This rearrangement joins TRBV12-3 or TRBV12-4 to TRBJ2-5; the D segment call TRBD2 is taken from the table without a DNA check. The CDR3 length is 14 residues, termini included.

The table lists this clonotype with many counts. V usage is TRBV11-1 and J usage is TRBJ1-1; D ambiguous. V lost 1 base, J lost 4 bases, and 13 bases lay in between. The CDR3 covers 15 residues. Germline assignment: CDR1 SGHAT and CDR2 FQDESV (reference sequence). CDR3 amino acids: CASSLGARRGTEAFF. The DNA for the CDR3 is TGTGCCAGCAGCTTAGGGGCCCGACGCGGCACTGAAGCTTTCTTT.

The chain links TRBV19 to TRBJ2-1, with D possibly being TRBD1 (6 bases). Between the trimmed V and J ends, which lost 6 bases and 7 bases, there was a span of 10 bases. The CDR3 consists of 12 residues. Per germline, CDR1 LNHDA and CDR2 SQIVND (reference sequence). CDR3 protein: CASSRTGNEQFF. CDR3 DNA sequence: TGTGCCAGTAGCCGCACAGGGAATGAGCAGTTCTTC.

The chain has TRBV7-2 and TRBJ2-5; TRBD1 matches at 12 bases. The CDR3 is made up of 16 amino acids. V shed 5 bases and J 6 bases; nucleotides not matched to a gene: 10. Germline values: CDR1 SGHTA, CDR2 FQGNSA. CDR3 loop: CASSLAGTGGLKTQYF. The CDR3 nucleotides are TGTGCCAGCAGCCTCGCGGGGACAGGGGGCCTGAAGACCCAGTACTTC. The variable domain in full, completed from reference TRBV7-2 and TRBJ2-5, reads GAGVSQSPSNKVTEKGKDVELRCDPISGHTALYWYRQSLGQGLEFLIYFQGNSAPDKSGLPSDRFSAERTGGSVSTLTIQRTQQEDSAVYLCASSLAGTGGLKTQYFGPGTRLLVL.

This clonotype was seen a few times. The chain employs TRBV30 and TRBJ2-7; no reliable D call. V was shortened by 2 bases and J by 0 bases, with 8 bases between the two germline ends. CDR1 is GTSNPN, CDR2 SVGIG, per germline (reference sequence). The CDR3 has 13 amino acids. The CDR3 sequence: CAWSTKSSYEQYF. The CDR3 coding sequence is TGTGCCTGGAGTACAAAGAGCTCCTACGAGCAGTACTTC.

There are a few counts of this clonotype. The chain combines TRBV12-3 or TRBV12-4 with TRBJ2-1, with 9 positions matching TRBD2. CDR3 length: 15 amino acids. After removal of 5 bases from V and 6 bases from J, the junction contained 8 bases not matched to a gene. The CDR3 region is CASSLWTSEFNEQFF. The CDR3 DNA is TGTGCCAGCAGTCTCTGGACTAGCGAGTTCAATGAGCAGTTCTTC.